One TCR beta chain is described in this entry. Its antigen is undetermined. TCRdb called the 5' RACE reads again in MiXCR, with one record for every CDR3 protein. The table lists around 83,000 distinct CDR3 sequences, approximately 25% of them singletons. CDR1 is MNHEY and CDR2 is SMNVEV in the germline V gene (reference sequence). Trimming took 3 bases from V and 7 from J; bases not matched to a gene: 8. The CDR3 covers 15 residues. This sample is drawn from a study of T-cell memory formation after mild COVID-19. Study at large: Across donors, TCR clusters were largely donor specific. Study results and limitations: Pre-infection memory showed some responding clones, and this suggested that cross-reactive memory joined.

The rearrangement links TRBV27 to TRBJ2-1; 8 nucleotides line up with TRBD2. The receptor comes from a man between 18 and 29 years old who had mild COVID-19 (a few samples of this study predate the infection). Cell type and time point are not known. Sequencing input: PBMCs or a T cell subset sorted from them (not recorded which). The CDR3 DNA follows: TGTGCCAGCAGTTTTCGGGGGGGCGCGACTAATGAGCAGTTCTTC. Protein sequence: CASSFRGGATNEQFF.